The present entry profiles one T cell receptor beta chain with its context. What it binds is unknown. This sample was taken from a study of shared clonotypes between healthy human individuals. Study in general: Donors were two women and a few men aged 18 to 49. Findings and limits, study-wide: Non-shared clonotypes were found to have lower generation probabilities than the clonotypes that were shared by all four of the sorted-subset donors. Across four donors, naive CD4 shared roughly 5%, naive CD8 over 3%, memory CD4 about 2.4%, memory CD8 more than 0.35%.

Terminally differentiated effector memory CD45RA+ cells were left out of the naive CD8 fraction, which was CD45RO-negative and positively selected for CCR7. TCRdb keeps only in-frame clones here, not all; method: immunoSEQ multiplex PCR. In the table there are around 1,900,000 clones, 80% to 95% of which are singletons. Germline V gene sequence: CDR1 SGHDT, CDR2 YYEEEE. V lost 4 bases to trimming and J lost 8 bases; unmatched junction nucleotides: 9. CDR3 length: 14 amino acids. The sequenced material came from naive CD8+ T cells from PBMCs. The clonotype comes from a man aged 18 to 30 in good health. Some clones in this sample may be carry-over from other donors' samples. The chain is built from TRBV5-6 and TRBJ2-1, with 7 bases aligning to TRBD1. CDR3: CASSQDTGVDEQFF. CDR3 nucleotide sequence: TGTGCCAGCAGCCAAGATACAGGGGTGGATGAGCAGTTCTTC.